Sequencing of this T cell receptor beta chain was carried out in a study of blood T cell repertoires in COVID-19. Generated by immunoSEQ multiplex PCR, the TCRdb table keeps only in-frame clones and is missing some. The sample holds 200,000 to 250,000 clones, about 90% seen once. People in the exposed group encountered a COVID-19 case within 2 weeks before entering the study. V gave up 0 bases and J gave up 4 bases; unmatched junction bases: 9. The germline CDR1 and CDR2 sequences are LNHDA and SQIVND (reference sequence). The CDR3 sequence is 18 residues long. This receptor was obtained from a man aged 50 to 59 who had been exposed to COVID-19. The chain couples TRBV19 to TRBJ2-5; TRBD1 matches 12 bases. The specimen was PBMCs or T cells enriched from blood (not recorded which). Here the CDR3 DNA reads TGTGCCAGTAGTATAGAAAAGGGGACAGGGGGCCGTCGAGAGACCCAGTACTTC. Protein: CASSIEKGTGGRRETQYF.